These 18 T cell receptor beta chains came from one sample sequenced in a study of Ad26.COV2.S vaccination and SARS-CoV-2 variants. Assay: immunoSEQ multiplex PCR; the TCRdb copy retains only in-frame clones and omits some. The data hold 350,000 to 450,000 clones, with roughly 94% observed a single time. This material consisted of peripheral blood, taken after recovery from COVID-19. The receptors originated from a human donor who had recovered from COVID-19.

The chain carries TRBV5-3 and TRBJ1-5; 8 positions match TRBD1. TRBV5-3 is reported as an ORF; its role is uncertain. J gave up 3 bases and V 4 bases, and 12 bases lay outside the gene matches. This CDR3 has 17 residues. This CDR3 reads CARSGCGLDRDNQPQHF. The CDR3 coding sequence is TGTGCCAGAAGCGGGTGTGGGTTGGACAGGGACAATCAGCCCCAGCATTTT.

DNA of the CDR3: TGTGCCAGCAGCAGGGACAGGGCCGAACGAGGGCATTTT. Translation gives CASSRDRAERGHF. The chain combines TRBV6-5 with TRBJ1-5; 9 bases line up with TRBD1. Trimming at V came to 6 bases and at J to 15 bases, leaving 12 bases not matched to a gene. This CDR3 has 13 amino acids. The germline CDR1 and CDR2 sequences are MNHEY and SVGAGI.

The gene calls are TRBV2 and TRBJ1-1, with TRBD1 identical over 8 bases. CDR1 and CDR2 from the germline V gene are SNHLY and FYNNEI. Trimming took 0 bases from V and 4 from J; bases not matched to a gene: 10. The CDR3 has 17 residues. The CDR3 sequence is CASSEARQGARVTEAFF. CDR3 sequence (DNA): TGTGCCAGCAGTGAAGCGCGCCAGGGGGCGCGGGTCACTGAAGCTTTCTTT.

DNA of the CDR3: TGCGCCAGCAGCGGAGGGACAGGGGATGTAGATACGCAGTATTTT. Its protein is CASSGGTGDVDTQYF. The chain has TRBV5-1 and TRBJ2-3, with 10 bases identical to TRBD1. Per germline, CDR1 SGHRS and CDR2 YFSETQ. CDR3 length: 15 amino acids. The J segment lost 5 bases and the V segment lost 4 bases, leaving 7 bases of the junction unmatched.

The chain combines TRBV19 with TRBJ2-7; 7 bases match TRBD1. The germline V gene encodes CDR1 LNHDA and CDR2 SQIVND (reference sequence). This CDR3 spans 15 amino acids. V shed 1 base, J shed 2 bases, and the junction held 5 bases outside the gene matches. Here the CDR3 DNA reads TGTGCCAGTAGTATAGGCGCAGGGGGTCCCTACGAGCAGTACTTC. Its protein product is CASSIGAGGPYEQYF.

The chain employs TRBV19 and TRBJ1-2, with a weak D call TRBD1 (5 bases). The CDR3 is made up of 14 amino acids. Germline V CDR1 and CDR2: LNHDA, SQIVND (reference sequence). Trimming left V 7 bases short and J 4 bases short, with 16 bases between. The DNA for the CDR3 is TGTGCCAGTATGGGGGAAGCCCCTACCTATGGCTACACCTTC. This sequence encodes CASMGEAPTYGYTF.

CDR3 nucleotide sequence: TGTGCCAGCAGTGAACAGGGCCTAATTGCCAAAAACATTCAGTACTTC. Amino acid sequence: CASSEQGLIAKNIQYF. This chain uses TRBV6-1 with TRBJ2-4, with D maybe TRBD1 (5 bases). The ends were cut back, 2 bases at V and 1 base at J, with 12 bases in the middle. The germline V gene encodes CDR1 MNHNS and CDR2 SASEGT. The CDR3 is 16 amino acids.

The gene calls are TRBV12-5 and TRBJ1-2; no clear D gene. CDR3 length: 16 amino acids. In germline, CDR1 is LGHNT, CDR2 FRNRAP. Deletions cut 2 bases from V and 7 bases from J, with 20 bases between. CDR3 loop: CASGLLSGPDRRGYTF. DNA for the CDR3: TGTGCTAGTGGTTTGCTCTCAGGCCCCGATCGCCGTGGCTACACCTTC.

This CDR3 reads CASSLLAPNSGNTIYF. In nucleotides, the CDR3 is TGTGCCAGTAGTCTCCTAGCTCCGAACTCTGGAAACACCATATATTTT. V and J are TRBV19 and TRBJ1-3; D unresolved. The CDR3 totals 16 residues. CDR1 is LNHDA and CDR2 is SQIVND in the germline V gene (reference sequence). Trimming pared 5 bases from V and 0 bases from J, leaving 14 bases between.

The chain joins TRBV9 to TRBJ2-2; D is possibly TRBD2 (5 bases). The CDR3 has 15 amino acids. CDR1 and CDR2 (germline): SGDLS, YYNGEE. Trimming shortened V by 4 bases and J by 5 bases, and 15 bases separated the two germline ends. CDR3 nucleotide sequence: TGTGCCAGCAGCCCTTTTTATTCGGGAACCGGGGAGCTGTTTTTT. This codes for CASSPFYSGTGELFF.

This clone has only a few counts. CDR3 protein: CASSQRQDNQPQHF. In DNA form, the CDR3 reads TGCGCCAGCAGCCAAAGACAGGACAATCAGCCCCAGCATTTT. The chain combines TRBV4-1 with TRBJ1-5; possibly TRBD1 for D (6 bases). The CDR3 runs to 14 residues. Trimming left V 2 bases short and J 3 bases short, with 8 bases between. The germline CDR1 and CDR2 sequences are MGHRA and YSYEKL.

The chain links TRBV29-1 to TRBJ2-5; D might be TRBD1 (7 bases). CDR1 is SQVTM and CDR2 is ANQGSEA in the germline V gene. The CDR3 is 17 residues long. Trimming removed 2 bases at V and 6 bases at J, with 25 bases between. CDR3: CSVELWTGGGNEKTQYF. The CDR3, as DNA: TGCAGCGTTGAATTGTGGACAGGAGGGGGGAACGAAAAGACCCAGTACTTC.

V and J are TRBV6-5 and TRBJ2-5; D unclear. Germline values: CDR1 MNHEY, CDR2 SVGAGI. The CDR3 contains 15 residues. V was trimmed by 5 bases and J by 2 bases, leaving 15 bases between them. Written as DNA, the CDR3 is TGTGCCAGCAGTCTCATAGCAGTAGGACAAGAGACCCAGTACTTC. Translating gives CASSLIAVGQETQYF.

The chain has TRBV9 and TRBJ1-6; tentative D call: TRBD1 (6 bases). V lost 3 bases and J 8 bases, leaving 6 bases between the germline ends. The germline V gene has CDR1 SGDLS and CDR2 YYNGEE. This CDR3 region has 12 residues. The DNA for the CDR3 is TGTGCCAGCAGCGAGGGGGATTCACCCCTCCACTTT. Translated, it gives CASSEGDSPLHF.

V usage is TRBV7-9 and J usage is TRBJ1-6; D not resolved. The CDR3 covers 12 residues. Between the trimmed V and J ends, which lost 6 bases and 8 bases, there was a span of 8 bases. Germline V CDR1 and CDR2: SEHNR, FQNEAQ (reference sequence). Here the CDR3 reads CASSSPHSPLHF. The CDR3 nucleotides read TGTGCCAGCAGTTCCCCCCATTCACCCCTCCACTTT.

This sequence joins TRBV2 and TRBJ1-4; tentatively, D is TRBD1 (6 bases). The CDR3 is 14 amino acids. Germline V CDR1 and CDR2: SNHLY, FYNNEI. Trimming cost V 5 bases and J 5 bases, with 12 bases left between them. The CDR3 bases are TGTGCCAGCAGTCTTAACAGGGTAAATGAAAAACTGTTTTTT. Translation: CASSLNRVNEKLFF.

The CDR3 coding sequence is TGTGCCAGCAGCTTAGAGGGACAGGGGGGGGCAGATACGCAGTATTTT. Its translation: CASSLEGQGGADTQYF. The gene calls are TRBV7-6 and TRBJ2-3; 11 nucleotides line up with TRBD1. Looked up from germline, CDR1 is SGHVS and CDR2 is FNYEAQ. Trimming cost V 1 base and J 4 bases; bases outside gene matches: 4. The length of the CDR3 is 16 residues.

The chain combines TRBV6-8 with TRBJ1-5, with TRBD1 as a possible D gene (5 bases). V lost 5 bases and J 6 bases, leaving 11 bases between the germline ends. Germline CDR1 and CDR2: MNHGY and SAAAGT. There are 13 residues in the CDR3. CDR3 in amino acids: CASSQQGCQPQHF. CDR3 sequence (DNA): TGTGCCAGCAGTCAGCAGGGTTGTCAGCCCCAGCATTTT.